The clone carrying this TCR beta chain has more than one count but fewer than ten. Its antigen is undetermined. From blood, about 240-500 ng of genomic DNA served as TRB template. The data were taken from a study of T and B cells in COVID-19 patients. About the research overall: Peripheral blood came from COVID-19 patients with active infection or after recovery. Study-level results: In COVID-19 patients, T cell receptor beta variable and joining gene use was reportedly strongly skewed. At recovery TRB diversity and richness exceeded healthy donors, after highly clonal active COVID-19 repertoires. CD4+, regulatory T cell, CD8+ and sorted SARS-CoV-2-responsive or tetramer+ T cells were not yet sequenced.

Germline-derived CDR1 and CDR2 are MNHEY and SMNVEV (reference sequence). The CDR3 consists of 15 residues. The V and J ends lost 2 bases and 5 bases, in that order; junction bases with no gene match: 7. BIOMED2 TRB-A/B primer pools were used in multiplex TRB PCR. Using its own MiXCR run on the multiplex PCR reads, TCRdb lists one record per CDR3 protein. Of some 14,000 distinct CDR3 sequences in the sample, around 30% were seen once. The sequencing sample was made of blood. This sequence joins TRBV27 and TRBJ1-1; the match to TRBD1 covers 8 bases. The TCR sequence derives from a human donor who had recovered from COVID-19. The CDR3 DNA is TGTGCCAGCAGTTTACAACAGGGGGTAGGAACTGAAGCTTTCTTT. Amino acid sequence: CASSLQQGVGTEAFF.